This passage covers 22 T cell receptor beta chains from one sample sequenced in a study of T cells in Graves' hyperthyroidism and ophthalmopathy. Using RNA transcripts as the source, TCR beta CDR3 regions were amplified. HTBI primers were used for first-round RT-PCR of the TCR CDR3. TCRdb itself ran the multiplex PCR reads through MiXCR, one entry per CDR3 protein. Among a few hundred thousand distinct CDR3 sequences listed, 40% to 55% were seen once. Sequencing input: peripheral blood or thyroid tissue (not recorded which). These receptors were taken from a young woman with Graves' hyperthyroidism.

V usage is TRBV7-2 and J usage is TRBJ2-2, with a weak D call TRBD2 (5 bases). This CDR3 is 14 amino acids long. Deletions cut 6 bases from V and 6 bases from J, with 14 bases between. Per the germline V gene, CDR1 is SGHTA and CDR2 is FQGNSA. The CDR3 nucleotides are TGTGCCAGCAGTTTCCGGCTAGCCTCCGGGGAGCTGTTTTTT. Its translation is CASSFRLASGELFF.

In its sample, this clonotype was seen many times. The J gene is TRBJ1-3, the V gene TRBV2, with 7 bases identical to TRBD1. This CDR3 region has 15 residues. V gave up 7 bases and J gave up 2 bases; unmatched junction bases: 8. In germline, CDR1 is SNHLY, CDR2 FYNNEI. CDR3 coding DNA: TGTGCCAGCAACCTACAGGGGAATGCTGGAAACACCATATATTTT. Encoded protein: CASNLQGNAGNTIYF.

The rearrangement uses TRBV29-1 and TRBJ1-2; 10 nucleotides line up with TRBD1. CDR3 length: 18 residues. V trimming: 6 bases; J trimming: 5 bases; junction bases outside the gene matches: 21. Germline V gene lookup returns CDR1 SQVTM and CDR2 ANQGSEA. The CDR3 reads CSVVRQGANYNEQYGYTF. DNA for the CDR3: TGCAGCGTCGTCCGACAGGGGGCAAATTACAATGAGCAGTATGGCTACACCTTC.

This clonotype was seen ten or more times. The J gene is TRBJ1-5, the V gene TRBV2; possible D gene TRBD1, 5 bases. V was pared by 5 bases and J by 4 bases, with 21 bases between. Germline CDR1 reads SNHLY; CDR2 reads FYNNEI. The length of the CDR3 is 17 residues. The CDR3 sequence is CASSRRMGGTDNQPQHF. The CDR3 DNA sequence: TGTGCCAGCAGTAGGAGGATGGGAGGGACGGATAATCAGCCCCAGCATTTT.

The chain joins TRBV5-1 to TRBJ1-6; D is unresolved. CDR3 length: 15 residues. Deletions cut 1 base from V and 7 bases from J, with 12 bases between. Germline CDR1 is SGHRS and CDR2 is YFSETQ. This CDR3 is CASSLRGGYNSPLHF. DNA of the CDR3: TGCGCCAGCAGCTTGCGAGGCGGATACAATTCACCCCTCCACTTT.

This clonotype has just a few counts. CDR3 residues: CASSEHRVYLSSYNEQFF. The CDR3 coding sequence is TGTGCCAGCAGTGAACACCGTGTCTACCTGAGCTCCTACAATGAGCAGTTCTTC. This chain joins TRBV25-1 and TRBJ2-1; no firm D call. The CDR3 has 18 residues. Germline V gives CDR1 MGHDK, CDR2 SYGVNS. V lost 2 bases to trimming and J lost 0 bases, with 17 bases between them.

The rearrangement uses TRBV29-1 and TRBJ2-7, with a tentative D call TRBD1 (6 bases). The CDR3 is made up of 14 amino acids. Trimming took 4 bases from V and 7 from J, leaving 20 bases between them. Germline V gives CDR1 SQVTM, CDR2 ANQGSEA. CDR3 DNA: TGCAGCGTTGGGGACATGACCGTGGGCAATGAGCAGTACTTC. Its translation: CSVGDMTVGNEQYF.

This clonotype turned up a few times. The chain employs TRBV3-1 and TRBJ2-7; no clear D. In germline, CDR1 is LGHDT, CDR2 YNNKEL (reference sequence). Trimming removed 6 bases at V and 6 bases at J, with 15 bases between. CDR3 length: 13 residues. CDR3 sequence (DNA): TGTGCCAGCAGTCCTAGTTTTTTTTCCGAGCAGTACTTC. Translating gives CASSPSFFSEQYF.

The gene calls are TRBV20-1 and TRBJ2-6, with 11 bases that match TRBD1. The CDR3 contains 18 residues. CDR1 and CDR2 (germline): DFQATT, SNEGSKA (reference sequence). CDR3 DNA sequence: TGCAGCACCCATCCCCTCCGGGACAGGGGGGGAGGGGCCAACGTCCTGACTTTC. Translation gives CSTHPLRDRGGGANVLTF.

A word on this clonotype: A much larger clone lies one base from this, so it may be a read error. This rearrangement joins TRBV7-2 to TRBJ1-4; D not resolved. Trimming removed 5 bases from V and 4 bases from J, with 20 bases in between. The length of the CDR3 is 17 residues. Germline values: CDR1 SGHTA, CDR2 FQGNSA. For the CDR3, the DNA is TGTGCCAGCAGCGGAGAGGTTTACGGCTCAAGTAATGAAAAACTGTTTTTT. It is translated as CASSGEVYGSSNEKLFF.

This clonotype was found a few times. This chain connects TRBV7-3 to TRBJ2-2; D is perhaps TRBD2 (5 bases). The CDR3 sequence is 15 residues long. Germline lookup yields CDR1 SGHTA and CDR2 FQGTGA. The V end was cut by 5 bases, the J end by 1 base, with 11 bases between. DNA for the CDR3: TGTGCCAGCAGCCCTCGAGGGATGAACACCGGGGAGCTGTTTTTT. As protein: CASSPRGMNTGELFF.

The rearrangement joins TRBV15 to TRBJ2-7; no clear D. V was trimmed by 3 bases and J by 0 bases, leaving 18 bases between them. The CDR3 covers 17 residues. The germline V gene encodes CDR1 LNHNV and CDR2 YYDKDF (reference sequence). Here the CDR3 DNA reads TGTGCCACCAGCAGCACTGGACGGAAATTAAGCTCCTACGAGCAGTACTTC. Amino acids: CATSSTGRKLSSYEQYF. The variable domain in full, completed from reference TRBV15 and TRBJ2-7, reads DAMVIQNPRYQVTQFGKPVTLSCSQTLNHNVMYWYQQKSSQAPKLLFHYYDKDFNNEADTPDNFQSRRPNTSFCFLDIRSPGLGDTAMYLCATSSTGRKLSSYEQYFGPGTRLTVT.

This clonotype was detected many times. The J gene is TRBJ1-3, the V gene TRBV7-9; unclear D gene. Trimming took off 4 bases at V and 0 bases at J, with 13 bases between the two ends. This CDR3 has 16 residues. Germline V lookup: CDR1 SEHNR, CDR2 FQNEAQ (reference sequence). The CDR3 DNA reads TGTGCCAGCAGCTCCGCTCGGTCGTTCTCTGGAAACACCATATATTTT. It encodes CASSSARSFSGNTIYF.

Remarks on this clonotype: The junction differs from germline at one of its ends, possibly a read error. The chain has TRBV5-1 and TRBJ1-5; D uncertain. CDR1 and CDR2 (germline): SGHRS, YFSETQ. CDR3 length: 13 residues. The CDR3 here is CASSFTDNEPQHF. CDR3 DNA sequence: TGCGCCAGCAGCTTTACAGACAATGAGCCCCAGCATTTT.

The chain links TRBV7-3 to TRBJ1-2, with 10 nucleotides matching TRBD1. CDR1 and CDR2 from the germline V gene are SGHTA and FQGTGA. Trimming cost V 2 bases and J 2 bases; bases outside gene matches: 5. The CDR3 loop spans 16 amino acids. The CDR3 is CASSLWGQGSNYGYTF. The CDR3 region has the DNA TGTGCCAGCAGCTTATGGGGACAGGGGTCCAACTATGGCTACACCTTC.

This CDR3 reads CASSLSGVKNTEAFF. In DNA form, the CDR3 reads TGTGCCAGCAGCTTATCGGGGGTTAAGAACACTGAAGCTTTCTTT. The V gene is TRBV7-9, the J gene TRBJ1-1, with D maybe TRBD1 (5 bases). Per the germline V gene, CDR1 is SEHNR and CDR2 is FQNEAQ (reference sequence). The CDR3 runs 15 residues. Trimming pared 2 bases from V and 1 base from J, leaving 11 bases between.

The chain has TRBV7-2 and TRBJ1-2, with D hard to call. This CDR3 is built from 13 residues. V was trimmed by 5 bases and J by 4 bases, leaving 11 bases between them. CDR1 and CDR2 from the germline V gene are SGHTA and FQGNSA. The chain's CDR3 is CASSHDKSYGYTF. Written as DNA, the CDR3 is TGTGCCAGCAGCCACGACAAGTCCTATGGCTACACCTTC. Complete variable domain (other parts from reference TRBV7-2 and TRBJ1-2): GAGVSQSPSNKVTEKGKDVELRCDPISGHTALYWYRQSLGQGLEFLIYFQGNSAPDKSGLPSDRFSAERTGGSVSTLTIQRTQQEDSAVYLCASSHDKSYGYTFGSGTRLTVV.

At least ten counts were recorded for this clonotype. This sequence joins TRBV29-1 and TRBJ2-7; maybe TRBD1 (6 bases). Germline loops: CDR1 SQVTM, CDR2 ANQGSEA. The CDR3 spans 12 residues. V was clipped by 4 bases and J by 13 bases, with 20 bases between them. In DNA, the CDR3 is TGCAGCGTTGCCCTACAGACAGGTAAACTTTACTTC. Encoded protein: CSVALQTGKLYF.

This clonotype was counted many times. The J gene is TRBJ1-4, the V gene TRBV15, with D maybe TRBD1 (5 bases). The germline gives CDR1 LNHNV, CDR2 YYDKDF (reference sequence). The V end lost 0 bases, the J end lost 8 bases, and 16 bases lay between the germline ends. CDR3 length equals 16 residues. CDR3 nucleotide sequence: TGTGCCACCAGCAGAGATCCTGGCCAGGGCGTCGAAAAACTGTTTTTT. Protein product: CATSRDPGQGVEKLFF.

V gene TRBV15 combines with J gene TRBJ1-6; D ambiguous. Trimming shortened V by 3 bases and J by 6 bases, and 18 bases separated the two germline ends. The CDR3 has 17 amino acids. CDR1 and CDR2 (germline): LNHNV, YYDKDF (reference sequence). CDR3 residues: CATSSLRPTGPNSPLHF. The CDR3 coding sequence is TGTGCCACCAGCAGCCTGCGACCGACCGGGCCTAATTCACCCCTCCACTTT.

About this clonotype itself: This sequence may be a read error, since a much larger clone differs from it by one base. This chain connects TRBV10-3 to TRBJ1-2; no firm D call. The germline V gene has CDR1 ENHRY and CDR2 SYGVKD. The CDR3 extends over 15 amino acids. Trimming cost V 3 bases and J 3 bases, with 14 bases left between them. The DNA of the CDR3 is TGTGCCATCAGTGAACGGAGGAGGTGGGACTATGGCTACACCTTC. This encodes CAISERRRWDYGYTF.

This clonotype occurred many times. CDR3 DNA sequence: TGTGCCATTATGACAGAGAACACTGAAGCTTTCTTT. It specifies CAIMTENTEAFF. V usage is TRBV10-3 and J usage is TRBJ1-1; D possibly corresponds to TRBD1 (5 bases). CDR3 length equals 12 residues. V was clipped by 9 bases and J by 1 base, with 9 bases between them. Germline V gene sequence: CDR1 ENHRY, CDR2 SYGVKD.